A selection of T cell receptor beta chains follows, all from one sample in a study of shared clonotypes between healthy human individuals. Produced via immunoSEQ multiplex PCR; TCRdb's table is partial and in-frame only. The sample has under 2.5 million clones, just under 95% seen once. The sequenced material came from naive CD4+ T cells from PBMCs. These TCRs come from a man younger than 30 in good health. Some clones in this sample may be carry-over from other donors' samples. The CDR3 runs from the conserved cysteine through the conserved F or W. D genes are given only for firm matches. Size values are once, few and many counts, or a class for expanded clones, and some rows have none.

clone_size: .
d_call: .
j_call: TRBJ1-4
v_call: TRBV28
cdr3_aa: CASSWAATNEKLFF
cdr3_nt: TGTGCCAGCAGTTGGGCTGCAACTAATGAAAAACTGTTTTTT

clone_size: .
d_call: .
j_call: TRBJ1-5
v_call: TRBV28
cdr3_aa: CASSSPDSNQPQHF
cdr3_nt: TGTGCCAGCAGTTCCCCAGATAGCAATCAGCCCCAGCATTTT

clone_size: few
d_call: .
j_call: TRBJ1-3
v_call: TRBV9
cdr3_aa: CASSVFSSGNTIYF
cdr3_nt: TGTGCCAGCAGCGTATTTTCCTCTGGAAACACCATATATTTT

clone_size: once
d_call: .
j_call: TRBJ2-5
v_call: TRBV9
cdr3_aa: CASSVSSPATPGETQYF
cdr3_nt: TGTGCCAGCAGCGTCTCGAGCCCGGCTACCCCGGGGGAGACCCAGTACTTC

clone_size: once
d_call: TRBD1
j_call: TRBJ2-1
v_call: TRBV28
cdr3_aa: CATYRQGRSYNEQFF
cdr3_nt: TGTGCCACTTATCGACAGGGCCGCTCCTACAATGAGCAGTTCTTC

clone_size: .
d_call: .
j_call: TRBJ1-5
v_call: TRBV5-1
cdr3_aa: CASSQDSPNQPQHF
cdr3_nt: TGCGCCAGCAGCCAGGACAGCCCCAATCAGCCCCAGCATTTT

clone_size: .
d_call: TRBD1
j_call: TRBJ1-2
v_call: TRBV28
cdr3_aa: CASSSGYRGVSNYGYTF
cdr3_nt: TGTGCCAGCAGTTCAGGTTACAGGGGCGTCTCTAACTATGGCTACACCTTC

clone_size: .
d_call: .
j_call: TRBJ1-2
v_call: TRBV25-1
cdr3_aa: CASRSGNYGYTF
cdr3_nt: TGTGCCAGCAGATCAGGGAACTATGGCTACACCTTC

clone_size: .
d_call: .
j_call: TRBJ2-3
v_call: TRBV5-4
cdr3_aa: CASSGPDTQYF
cdr3_nt: TGTGCCAGCTCGGGTCCAGATACGCAGTATTTT

clone_size: .
d_call: .
j_call: TRBJ2-7
v_call: TRBV4-3
cdr3_aa: CASSQVPTSYEQYF
cdr3_nt: TGCGCCAGCAGCCAAGTCCCTACTAGTTACGAGCAGTACTTC

clone_size: .
d_call: .
j_call: TRBJ2-3
v_call: TRBV7-2
cdr3_aa: CASSLSSGPSTDTQYF
cdr3_nt: TGTGCCAGCAGCTTGTCGTCAGGTCCTAGCACAGATACGCAGTATTTT

clone_size: .
d_call: TRBD2
j_call: TRBJ2-7
v_call: TRBV5-6
cdr3_aa: CASSLTSGNEQYF
cdr3_nt: TGTGCCAGCAGCTTGACTAGCGGGAACGAGCAGTACTTC

clone_size: .
d_call: TRBD2
j_call: TRBJ2-1
v_call: TRBV28
cdr3_aa: CASRGASGSISSYNEQFF
cdr3_nt: TGTGCCAGCAGGGGGGCTAGCGGGAGCATTAGCTCCTACAATGAGCAGTTCTTC

clone_size: .
d_call: .
j_call: TRBJ2-7
v_call: TRBV5-4
cdr3_aa: CASSLEPGNYEQYF
cdr3_nt: TGTGCCAGCAGCTTGGAGCCGGGAAACTACGAGCAGTACTTC

clone_size: .
d_call: TRBD2
j_call: TRBJ2-7
v_call: TRBV5-1
cdr3_aa: CASSASPSGSRGEQYF
cdr3_nt: TGCGCCAGCAGCGCCTCTCCTAGCGGGAGTAGGGGCGAGCAGTACTTC

clone_size: .
d_call: .
j_call: TRBJ1-3
v_call: TRBV10-3
cdr3_aa: CAIRPGRAGNTIYF
cdr3_nt: TGTGCCATCAGACCAGGGAGAGCTGGAAACACCATATATTTT

clone_size: once
d_call: TRBD2
j_call: TRBJ2-5
v_call: TRBV6-1
cdr3_aa: CASSETVAGGGETQYF
cdr3_nt: TGTGCCAGCAGTGAAACTGTTGCGGGAGGCGGGGAGACCCAGTACTTC

clone_size: .
d_call: .
j_call: TRBJ2-7
v_call: TRBV30
cdr3_aa: CAWSQGREQYF
cdr3_nt: TGTGCCTGGAGTCAGGGTCGCGAGCAGTACTTC

clone_size: .
d_call: .
j_call: TRBJ2-3
v_call: TRBV9
cdr3_aa: CASSVVGTLVTDTQYF
cdr3_nt: TGTGCCAGCAGCGTAGTCGGGACACTAGTCACAGATACGCAGTATTTT

clone_size: few
d_call: .
j_call: TRBJ1-1
v_call: TRBV20-1
cdr3_aa: CSANWNTEAFF
cdr3_nt: TGCAGTGCTAACTGGAACACTGAAGCTTTCTTT

clone_size: .
d_call: .
j_call: TRBJ1-5
v_call: TRBV28
cdr3_aa: CASGRVNQPQHF
cdr3_nt: TGTGCCAGCGGAAGGGTCAATCAGCCCCAGCATTTT

clone_size: .
d_call: .
j_call: TRBJ2-1
v_call: TRBV29-1
cdr3_aa: CSVVVARAYNEQFF
cdr3_nt: TGCAGCGTTGTAGTAGCGCGGGCCTACAATGAGCAGTTCTTC

clone_size: .
d_call: TRBD2
j_call: TRBJ2-3
v_call: TRBV28
cdr3_aa: CASSEGLVGQYF
cdr3_nt: TGTGCCAGCAGCGAGGGACTAGTGGGGCAGTATTTT

clone_size: .
d_call: .
j_call: TRBJ2-5
v_call: TRBV29-1
cdr3_aa: CSVEDPQETQYF
cdr3_nt: TGCAGCGTTGAAGATCCCCAAGAGACCCAGTACTTC

clone_size: .
d_call: TRBD1
j_call: TRBJ2-3
v_call: TRBV27
cdr3_aa: CASSKDRVQPQYF
cdr3_nt: TGTGCCAGCAGTAAGGACAGGGTTCAGCCCCAGTATTTT

clone_size: .
d_call: TRBD2
j_call: TRBJ2-1
v_call: TRBV5-5
cdr3_aa: CASSGGLAGGRSYNEQFF
cdr3_nt: TGTGCCAGCAGCGGAGGACTAGCGGGAGGGAGGTCCTACAATGAGCAGTTCTTC

clone_size: .
d_call: .
j_call: TRBJ1-2
v_call: TRBV5-1
cdr3_aa: CASRIGAYGYTF
cdr3_nt: TGCGCCAGCAGGATCGGAGCATATGGCTACACCTTC

clone_size: .
d_call: .
j_call: TRBJ2-5
v_call: TRBV29-1
cdr3_aa: CSVAGQKQETQYF
cdr3_nt: TGCAGCGTTGCTGGTCAGAAGCAAGAGACCCAGTACTTC

clone_size: .
d_call: .
j_call: TRBJ2-1
v_call: TRBV28
cdr3_aa: CASQDSLSNEQFF
cdr3_nt: TGTGCCAGCCAAGACAGTCTTTCTAATGAGCAGTTCTTC